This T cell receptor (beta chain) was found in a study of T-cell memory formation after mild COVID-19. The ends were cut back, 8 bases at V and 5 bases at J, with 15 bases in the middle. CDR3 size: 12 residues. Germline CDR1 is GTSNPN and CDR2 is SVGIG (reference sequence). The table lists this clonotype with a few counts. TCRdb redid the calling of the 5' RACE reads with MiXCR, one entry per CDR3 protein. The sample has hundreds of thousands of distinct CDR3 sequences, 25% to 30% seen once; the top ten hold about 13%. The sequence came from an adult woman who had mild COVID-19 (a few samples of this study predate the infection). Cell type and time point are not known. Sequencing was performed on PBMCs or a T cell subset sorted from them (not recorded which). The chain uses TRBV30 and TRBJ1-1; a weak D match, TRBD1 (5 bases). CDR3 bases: TGTGCCGGACACGTTGGGAGGACTGAAGCTTTCTTT. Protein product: CAGHVGRTEAFF.